This T cell receptor beta chain was documented in a study of blood T cell repertoires in COVID-19. Study in general: Some COVID-19 samples were acute and others convalescent; all came from the United States, Italy and Spain. T cells, B-cell-depleted T cells, or PBMCs supplied cDNA or gDNA.

The CDR3 loop spans 13 amino acids. Germline CDR1 is SNHLY and CDR2 is FYNNEI. V trimming: 6 bases; J trimming: 6 bases; junction bases outside the gene matches: 3. Under the authors' procedure: Amplification with reference gene primers provided the estimates of nucleated cell counts. Produced via immunoSEQ multiplex PCR; TCRdb's table is partial and in-frame only. V and J calls and clone size come straight from that table; D and trimming were deduced from the DNA. The table includes 45,000 to 70,000 clones, around four fifths detected once. The chain combines TRBV2 with TRBJ1-4, with 8 bases identical to TRBD1. What was sequenced was peripheral blood. This receptor was obtained from an elderly woman with acute or convalescent COVID-19. Here the CDR3 reads CASRETGDEKLFF. The CDR3 DNA is TGTGCCAGCAGGGAGACAGGGGATGAAAAACTGTTTTTT. Variable domain in full (rest from reference TRBV2 and TRBJ1-4): EPEVTQTPSHQVTQMGQEVILRCVPISNHLYFYWYRQILGQKVEFLVSFYNNEISEKSEIFDDQFSVERPDGSNFTLKIRSTKLEDSAMYFCASRETGDEKLFFGSGTQLSVL.